The T cell receptor beta chain under discussion was sequenced for a study of blood T cell repertoires in COVID-19. Germline V gene data show CDR1 as MGHRA and CDR2 as YSYEKL. CDR3 length: 18 residues. The V end lost 0 bases, the J end lost 0 bases, and 12 bases lay between the germline ends. The method was immunoSEQ multiplex PCR; TCRdb's version includes in-frame clones alone and lacks a portion of them. The sample has roughly 110,000 clones, about two thirds seen once. This chain links TRBV4-1 with TRBJ2-6; tentative D call: TRBD1 (5 bases). Material for sequencing was peripheral blood. The receptor comes from a human donor with acute or convalescent COVID-19. The donor label of this sample is uncertain. The CDR3 is CASSQDMGRSSGANVLTF. DNA for the CDR3: TGCGCCAGCAGCCAAGATATGGGGCGGAGCTCTGGGGCCAACGTCCTGACTTTC.